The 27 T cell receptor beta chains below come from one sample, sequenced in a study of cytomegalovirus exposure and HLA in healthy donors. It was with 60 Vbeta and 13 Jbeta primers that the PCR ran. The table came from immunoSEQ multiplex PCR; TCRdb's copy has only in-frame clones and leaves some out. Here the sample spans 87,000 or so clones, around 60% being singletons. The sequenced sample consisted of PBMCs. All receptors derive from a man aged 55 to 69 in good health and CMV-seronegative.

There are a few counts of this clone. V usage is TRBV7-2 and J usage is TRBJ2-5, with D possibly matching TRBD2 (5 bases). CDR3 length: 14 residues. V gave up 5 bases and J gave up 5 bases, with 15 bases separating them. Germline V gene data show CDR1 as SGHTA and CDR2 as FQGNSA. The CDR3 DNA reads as TGTGCCAGCAGCCAAACCGTCGGGGTGGAGACCCAGTACTTC. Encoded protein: CASSQTVGVETQYF.

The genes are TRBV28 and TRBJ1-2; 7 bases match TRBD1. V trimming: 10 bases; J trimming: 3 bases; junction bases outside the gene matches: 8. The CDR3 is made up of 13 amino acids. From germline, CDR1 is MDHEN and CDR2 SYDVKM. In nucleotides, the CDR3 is TGTGCCACCAGGGGGGGGGCTTACTATGGCTACACCTTC. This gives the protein CATRGGAYYGYTF.

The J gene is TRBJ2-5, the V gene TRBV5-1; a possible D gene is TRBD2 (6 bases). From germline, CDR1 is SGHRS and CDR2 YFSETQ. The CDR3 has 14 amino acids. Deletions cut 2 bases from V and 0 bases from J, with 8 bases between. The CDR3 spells CASSFERDQETQYF. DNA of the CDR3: TGCGCCAGCAGCTTCGAGCGGGACCAAGAGACCCAGTACTTC. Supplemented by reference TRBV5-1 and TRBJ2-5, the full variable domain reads KAGVTQTPRYLIKTRGQQVTLSCSPISGHRSVSWYQQTPGQGLQFLFEYFSETQRNKGNFPGRFSGRQFSNSRSEMNVSTLELGDSALYLCASSFERDQETQYFGPGTRLLVL.

The CDR3 nucleotides are TGTGCCAGCAGTGACCGACAGTACACTGAAGCTTTCTTT. It encodes CASSDRQYTEAFF. The J gene is TRBJ1-1, the V gene TRBV6-1, with TRBD1 as a possible D gene (5 bases). Germline V lookup: CDR1 MNHNS, CDR2 SASEGT. V gave up 3 bases and J gave up 3 bases, with 8 bases separating them. The CDR3 covers 13 residues.

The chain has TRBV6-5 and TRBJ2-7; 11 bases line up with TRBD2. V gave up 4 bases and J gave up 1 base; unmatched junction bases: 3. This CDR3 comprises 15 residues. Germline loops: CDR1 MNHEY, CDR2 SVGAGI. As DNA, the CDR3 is TGTGCCAGCAGTTTACTAGCGGGAGTATCCTACGAGCAGTACTTC. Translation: CASSLLAGVSYEQYF.

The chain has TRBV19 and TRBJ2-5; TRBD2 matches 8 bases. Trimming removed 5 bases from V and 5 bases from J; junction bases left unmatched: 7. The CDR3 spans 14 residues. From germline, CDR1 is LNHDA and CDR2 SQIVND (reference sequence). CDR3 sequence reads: CASSVTSGRETQYF. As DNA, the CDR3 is TGTGCCAGTAGTGTAACTAGCGGTAGGGAGACCCAGTACTTC.

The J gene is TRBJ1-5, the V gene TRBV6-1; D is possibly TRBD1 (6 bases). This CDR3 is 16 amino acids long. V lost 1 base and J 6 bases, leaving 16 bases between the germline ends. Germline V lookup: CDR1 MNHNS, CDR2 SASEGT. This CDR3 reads CASSEGRGKNGQPQHF. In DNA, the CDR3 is TGTGCCAGCAGTGAAGGCAGGGGTAAGAATGGTCAGCCCCAGCATTTT.

The CDR3 spells CASSVAFGPSGRYNEQFF. In nucleotides, the CDR3 is TGTGCCAGCAGTGTGGCCTTTGGACCTAGCGGAAGGTACAATGAGCAGTTCTTC. The rearrangement links TRBV25-1 to TRBJ2-1; 7 nucleotides match TRBD2. J lost 4 bases, V lost 4 bases, and 16 bases had no gene match. Germline values: CDR1 MGHDK, CDR2 SYGVNS. The CDR3 contains 18 residues.

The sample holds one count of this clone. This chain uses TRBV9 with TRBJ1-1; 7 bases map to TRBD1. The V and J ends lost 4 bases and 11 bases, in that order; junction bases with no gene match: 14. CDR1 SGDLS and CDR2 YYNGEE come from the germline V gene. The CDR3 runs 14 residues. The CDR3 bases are TGTGCCAGCAGCTCCGGACAGGCAAAGGGTTGGGCTTTCTTT. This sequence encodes CASSSGQAKGWAFF.

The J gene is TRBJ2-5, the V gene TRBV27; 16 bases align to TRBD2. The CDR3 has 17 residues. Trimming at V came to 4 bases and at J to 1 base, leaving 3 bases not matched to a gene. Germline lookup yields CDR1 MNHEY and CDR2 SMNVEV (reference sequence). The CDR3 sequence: CASSSGTSGGAQETQYF. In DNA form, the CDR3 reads TGTGCCAGCAGTTCGGGGACTAGCGGGGGGGCCCAAGAGACCCAGTACTTC.

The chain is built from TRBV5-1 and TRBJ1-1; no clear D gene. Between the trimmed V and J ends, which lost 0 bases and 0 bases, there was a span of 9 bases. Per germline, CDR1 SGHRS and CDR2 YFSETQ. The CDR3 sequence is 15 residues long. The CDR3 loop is CASSLVQQMNTEAFF. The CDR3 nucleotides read TGCGCCAGCAGCTTGGTACAACAAATGAACACTGAAGCTTTCTTT.

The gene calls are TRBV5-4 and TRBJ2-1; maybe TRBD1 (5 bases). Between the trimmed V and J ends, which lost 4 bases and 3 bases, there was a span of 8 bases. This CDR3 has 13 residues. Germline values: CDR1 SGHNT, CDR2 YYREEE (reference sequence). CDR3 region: CASSGAGYNEQFF. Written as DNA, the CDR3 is TGTGCCAGCAGCGGGGCTGGCTACAATGAGCAGTTCTTC.

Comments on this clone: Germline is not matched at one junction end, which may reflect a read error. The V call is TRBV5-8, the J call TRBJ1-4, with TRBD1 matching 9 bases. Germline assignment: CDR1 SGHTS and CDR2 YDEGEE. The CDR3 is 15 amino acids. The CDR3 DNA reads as TGTGCCAGCAGCTTGGAATTCAGCCCCCGGGACAGGGAGGCTTTT. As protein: CASSLEFSPRDREAF.

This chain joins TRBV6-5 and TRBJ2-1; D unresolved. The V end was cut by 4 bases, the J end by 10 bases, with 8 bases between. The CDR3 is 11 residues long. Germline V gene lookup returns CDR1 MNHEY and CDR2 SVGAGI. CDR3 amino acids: CASSSLREQFF. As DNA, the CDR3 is TGTGCCAGCAGTTCTTTGAGGGAGCAGTTCTTC.

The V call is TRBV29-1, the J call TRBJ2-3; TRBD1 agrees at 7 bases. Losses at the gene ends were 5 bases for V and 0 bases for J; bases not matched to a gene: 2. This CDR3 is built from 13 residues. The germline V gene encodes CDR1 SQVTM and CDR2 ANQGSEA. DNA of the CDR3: TGCAGCGTTCGACAGGGTAGCACAGATACGCAGTATTTT. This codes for CSVRQGSTDTQYF.

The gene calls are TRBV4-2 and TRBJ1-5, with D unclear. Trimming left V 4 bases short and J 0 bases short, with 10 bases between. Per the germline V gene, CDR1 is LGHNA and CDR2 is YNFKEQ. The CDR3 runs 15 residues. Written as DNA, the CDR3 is TGTGCCAGCAGCCGGGAGGGTTATAGCAATCAGCCCCAGCATTTT. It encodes CASSREGYSNQPQHF.

CDR3 protein: CASNPPVGNTIYF. For the CDR3, the DNA is TGTGCCAGCAACCCACCAGTCGGAAACACCATATATTTT. The genes are TRBV6-5 and TRBJ1-3; D remains ambiguous. The V end was cut by 7 bases, the J end by 4 bases, with 11 bases between. The CDR3 length is 13 residues. The germline CDR1 and CDR2 sequences are MNHEY and SVGAGI.

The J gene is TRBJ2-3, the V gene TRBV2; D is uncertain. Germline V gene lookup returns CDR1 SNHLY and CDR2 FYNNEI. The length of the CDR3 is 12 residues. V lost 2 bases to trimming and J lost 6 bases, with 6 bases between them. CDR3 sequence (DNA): TGTGCCAGCAGTGAAATGTCTGATACGCAGTATTTT. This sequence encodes CASSEMSDTQYF.

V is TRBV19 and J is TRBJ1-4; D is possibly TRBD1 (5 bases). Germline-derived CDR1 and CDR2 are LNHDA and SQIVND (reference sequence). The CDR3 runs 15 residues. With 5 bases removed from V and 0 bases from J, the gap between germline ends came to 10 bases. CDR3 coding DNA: TGTGCCAGTAGTGAAGGAGGGGCAACTAATGAAAAACTGTTTTTT. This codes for CASSEGGATNEKLFF. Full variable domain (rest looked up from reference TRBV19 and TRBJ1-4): DGGITQSPKYLFRKEGQNVTLSCEQNLNHDAMYWYRQDPGQGLRLIYYSQIVNDFQKGDIAEGYSVSREKKESFPLTVTSAQKNPTAFYLCASSEGGATNEKLFFGSGTQLSVL.

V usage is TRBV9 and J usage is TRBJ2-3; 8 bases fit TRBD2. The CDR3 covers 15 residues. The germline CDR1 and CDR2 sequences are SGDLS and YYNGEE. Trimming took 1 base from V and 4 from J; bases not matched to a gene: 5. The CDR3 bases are TGTGCCAGCAGCGTAAAGGCGGGGGGAGCAGATACGCAGTATTTT. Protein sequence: CASSVKAGGADTQYF.

For the CDR3, the DNA is TGTGCCAGTGCGAGGTTTAGCGAGGACAATGAGCAGTTCTTC. Encoded protein: CASARFSEDNEQFF. V usage is TRBV7-2 and J usage is TRBJ2-1; D is perhaps TRBD2 (5 bases). V lost 9 bases and J 5 bases, leaving 17 bases between the germline ends. The CDR3 is made up of 14 amino acids. Germline values: CDR1 SGHTA, CDR2 FQGNSA.

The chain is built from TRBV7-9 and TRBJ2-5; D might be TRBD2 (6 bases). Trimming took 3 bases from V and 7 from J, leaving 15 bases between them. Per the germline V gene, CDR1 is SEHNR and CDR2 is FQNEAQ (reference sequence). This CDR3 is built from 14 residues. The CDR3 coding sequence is TGTGCCAGCAGCTTGCGGGGAAGCGGAGGGACCCAGTACTTC. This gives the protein CASSLRGSGGTQYF.

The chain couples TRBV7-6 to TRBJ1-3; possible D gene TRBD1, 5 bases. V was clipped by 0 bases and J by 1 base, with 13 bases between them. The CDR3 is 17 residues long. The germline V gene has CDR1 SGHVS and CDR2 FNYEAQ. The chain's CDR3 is CASSLAGLYDSGNTIYF. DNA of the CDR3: TGTGCCAGCAGCTTAGCGGGACTGTACGATTCTGGAAACACCATATATTTT.

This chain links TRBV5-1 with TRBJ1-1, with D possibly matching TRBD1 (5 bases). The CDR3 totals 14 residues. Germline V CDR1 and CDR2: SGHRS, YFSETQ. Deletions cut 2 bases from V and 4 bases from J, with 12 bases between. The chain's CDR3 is CASSLSGIPTEAFF. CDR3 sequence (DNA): TGCGCCAGCAGCTTATCAGGGATACCCACTGAAGCTTTCTTT.

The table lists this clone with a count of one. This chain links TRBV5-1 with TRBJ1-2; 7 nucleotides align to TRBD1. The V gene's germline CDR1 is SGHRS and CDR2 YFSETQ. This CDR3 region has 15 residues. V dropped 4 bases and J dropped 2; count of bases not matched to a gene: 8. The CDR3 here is CASSENRGGNYGYTF. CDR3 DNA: TGCGCCAGCAGCGAAAACAGGGGAGGCAACTATGGCTACACCTTC.

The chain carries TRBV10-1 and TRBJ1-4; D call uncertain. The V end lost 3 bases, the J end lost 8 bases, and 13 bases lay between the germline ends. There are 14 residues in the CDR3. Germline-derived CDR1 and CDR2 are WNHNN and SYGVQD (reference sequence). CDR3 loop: CASSESGTNEKLFF. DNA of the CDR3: TGCGCCAGCAGTGAATCGGGAACGAACGAAAAACTGTTTTTT.

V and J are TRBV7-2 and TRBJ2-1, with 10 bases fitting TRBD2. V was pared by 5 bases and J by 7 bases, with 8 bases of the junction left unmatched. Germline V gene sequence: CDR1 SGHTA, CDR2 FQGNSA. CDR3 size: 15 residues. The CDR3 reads CASSLQAGGRNEQFF. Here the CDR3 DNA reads TGTGCCAGCAGCCTTCAAGCGGGAGGGCGTAATGAGCAGTTCTTC. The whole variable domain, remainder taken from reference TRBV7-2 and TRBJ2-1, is GAGVSQSPSNKVTEKGKDVELRCDPISGHTALYWYRQSLGQGLEFLIYFQGNSAPDKSGLPSDRFSAERTGGSVSTLTIQRTQQEDSAVYLCASSLQAGGRNEQFFGPGTRLTVL.